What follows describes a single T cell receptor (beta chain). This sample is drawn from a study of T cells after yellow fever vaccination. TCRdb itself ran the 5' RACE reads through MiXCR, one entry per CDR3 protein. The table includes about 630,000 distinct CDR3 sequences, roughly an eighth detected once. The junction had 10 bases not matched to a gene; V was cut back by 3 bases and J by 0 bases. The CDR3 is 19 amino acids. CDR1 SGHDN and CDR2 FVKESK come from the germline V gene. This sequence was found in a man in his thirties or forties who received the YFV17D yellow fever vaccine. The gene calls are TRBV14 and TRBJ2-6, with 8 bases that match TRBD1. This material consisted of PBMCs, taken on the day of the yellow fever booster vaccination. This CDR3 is CASSQPRGLPSSGANVLTF. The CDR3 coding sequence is TGTGCCAGCAGCCAGCCCAGGGGGCTTCCCTCCTCTGGGGCCAACGTCCTGACTTTC.